Only one count was recorded for the clone carrying this T cell receptor beta chain. Its antigen is not known. Trimming took 4 bases from V and 6 from J; bases not matched to a gene: 4. CDR1 SNHLY and CDR2 FYNNEI come from the germline V gene. The CDR3 consists of 14 residues. The data were obtained in a study of T cells in Graves' hyperthyroidism and ophthalmopathy. Across the study: Specimen type is peripheral blood, collected at initial diagnosis prior to any treatment. Study observations and caveats: Separating ophthalmopathy from stable hyperthyroidism was achieved by a 13 V-J model. The model anticipated ophthalmopathy a median around six months pre-onset.

TCR beta CDR3 regions were amplified from RNA transcripts. The primer set for the first-round RT-PCR of the TCR CDR3 was HTBI. TCRdb re-called the multiplex PCR reads through MiXCR, storing one row per CDR3 protein. This table has more than 300,000 distinct CDR3 sequences, approximately 18% appearing once. The TCR sequence derives from a man younger than 35 with Graves' ophthalmopathy. Sequencing was carried out using blood. This sequence joins TRBV2 and TRBJ1-2; 11 bases line up with TRBD1. CDR3 in amino acids: CASSGDRGKDGYTF. CDR3 coding DNA: TGTGCCAGCAGTGGGGACAGGGGGAAGGATGGCTACACCTTC.